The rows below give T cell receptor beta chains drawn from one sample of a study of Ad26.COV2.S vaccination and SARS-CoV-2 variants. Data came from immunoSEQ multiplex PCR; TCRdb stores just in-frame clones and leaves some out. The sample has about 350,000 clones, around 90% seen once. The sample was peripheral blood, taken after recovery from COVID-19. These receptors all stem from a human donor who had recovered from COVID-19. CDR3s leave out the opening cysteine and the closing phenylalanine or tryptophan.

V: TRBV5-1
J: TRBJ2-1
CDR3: ASSLGVGGHNEQF

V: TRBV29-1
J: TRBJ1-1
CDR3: SVPHMNTEAF

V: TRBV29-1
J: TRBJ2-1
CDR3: SVAIYGNEQF

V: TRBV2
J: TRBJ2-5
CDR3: ASFGLAAWTQY

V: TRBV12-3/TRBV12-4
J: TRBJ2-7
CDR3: ASSSWPMDEQY

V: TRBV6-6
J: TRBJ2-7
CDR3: ASTSGQWTYEQY

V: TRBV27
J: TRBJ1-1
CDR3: ASSWDREASEAF

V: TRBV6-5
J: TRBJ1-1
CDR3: ASRQVLMNTEAF

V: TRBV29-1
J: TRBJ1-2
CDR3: SVGDTYGYT

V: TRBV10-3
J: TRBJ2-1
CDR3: ASTRANEQF

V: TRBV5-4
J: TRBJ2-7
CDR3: ASILSGGYEQY